This TCR beta chain emerged from a study of CD8 T cells in ankylosing spondylitis. Notes on the study in general: One TCR beta motif, made up of eight highly homologous variants, appeared characteristic of ankylosing spondylitis blood. Within peripheral blood, clones linked to disease were CD8+ and relatively rare. Some motif variants were previously reported in reactive arthritis synovial fluid and blood.

Library preparation for TCR beta used quantitative 5'-RACE with molecular barcodes. TCRdb used MiXCR to reprocess the 5' RACE reads, holding one entry per CDR3 protein. The repertoire holds roughly 440,000 distinct CDR3 sequences, with under 20% as singletons. A remark on this clonotype: Its antigen is unidentified.

V was pared by 4 bases and J by 7 bases, with 13 bases between. CDR3 length: 13 amino acids. Per the germline V gene, CDR1 is LNHDA and CDR2 is SQIVND (reference sequence). The TCR comes from a male donor with ankylosing spondylitis. Sequenced: blood, either unsorted or a sorted T cell fraction (not recorded which). V is TRBV19 and J is TRBJ2-5, with D tentatively TRBD2 (5 bases). The DNA for the CDR3 is TGTGCCAGTAGTACACTGAATGGAGGGACCCAGTACTTC. This encodes CASSTLNGGTQYF.